These 16 T cell receptor beta chains were sequenced from one sample in a study of T cell repertoires in cytomegalovirus infection. TCRdb re-analysed the reads in MiXCR, keeping a single row per CDR3 protein. This sample has 43,000 or so distinct CDR3 sequences, with roughly 18% found just once. No cognate antigen is known for these TCRs. Sequences were derived from CD8+ T cells from cultured PBMCs, sampled from culture after CMV antigen stimulation. These receptors originate from a human donor in good health (CMV status not recorded). Some clones in this sample may be carry-over from other donors' samples.

This clonotype was seen repeatedly, ten times or more. This chain joins TRBV11-3 and TRBJ2-2; D is unresolved. Looked up from germline, CDR1 is SGHNT and CDR2 is YENEEA. Trimming left V 5 bases short and J 0 bases short, with 13 bases between. This CDR3 comprises 16 residues. The DNA for the CDR3 is TGTGCCAGCAGCCCGTCGGACGGACCGAACACCGGGGAGCTGTTTTTT. Translating gives CASSPSDGPNTGELFF.

This clonotype has just a few counts. The chain couples TRBV30 to TRBJ2-3, with D uncertain. The length of the CDR3 is 13 residues. V gave up 2 bases and J gave up 3 bases, with 9 bases separating them. Germline values: CDR1 GTSNPN, CDR2 SVGIG (reference sequence). The DNA for the CDR3 is TGTGCCTGGAGTTACGACTGGACAGATACGCAGTATTTT. Its translation: CAWSYDWTDTQYF.

By frequency in the sample, this clonotype is medium-sized. The chain is built from TRBV7-2 and TRBJ1-2, with D uncertain. V gave up 1 base and J gave up 3 bases, with 9 bases separating them. The CDR3 extends over 14 amino acids. The germline CDR1 and CDR2 sequences are SGHTA and FQGNSA. CDR3 in amino acids: CASSLGPGDYGYTF. The CDR3 DNA reads TGTGCCAGCAGCTTAGGTCCAGGAGACTATGGCTACACCTTC.

This clonotype was detected ten times or more. The chain uses TRBV7-2 and TRBJ1-2; a possible D gene is TRBD1 (5 bases). The CDR3 runs 16 residues. Between the trimmed V and J ends, which lost 0 bases and 0 bases, there was a span of 11 bases. Per the germline V gene, CDR1 is SGHTA and CDR2 is FQGNSA. Here the CDR3 DNA reads TGTGCCAGCAGCTTAGCGCTCGGGACTTCTAACTATGGCTACACCTTC. Protein product: CASSLALGTSNYGYTF.

This rearrangement joins TRBV6-6 to TRBJ2-5; no reliable D call. Germline CDR1 MNHNY, CDR2 SVGAGI (reference sequence). This CDR3 comprises 13 residues. Between the trimmed V and J ends, which lost 2 bases and 1 base, there was a span of 5 bases. CDR3 DNA: TGTGCCAGCAGTTACGGCAGCCAAGAGACCCAGTACTTC. It codes for CASSYGSQETQYF.

The chain joins TRBV9 to TRBJ1-5; D is perhaps TRBD1 (5 bases). Trimming took off 0 bases at V and 4 bases at J, with 11 bases between the two ends. Germline loops: CDR1 SGDLS, CDR2 YYNGEE. The length of the CDR3 is 15 residues. The CDR3 sequence is CASSVGGDENQPQHF. As DNA, the CDR3 is TGTGCCAGCAGCGTAGGGGGGGACGAAAATCAGCCCCAGCATTTT.

This clonotype was observed a few times. The J gene is TRBJ2-7, the V gene TRBV6-2 or TRBV6-3; a possible D gene is TRBD1 (5 bases). The CDR3 spans 15 residues. Germline CDR1 reads MNHEY; CDR2 reads SVGEGT. V shed 0 bases and J shed 8 bases, with 17 bases lying between them. CDR3 amino acids: CASSYSDSYNFQQYF. CDR3 nucleotide sequence: TGTGCCAGCAGTTACTCCGACAGCTACAACTTTCAGCAGTACTTC.

A few counts support this clonotype. The V and J genes are TRBV9 and TRBJ2-5; 14 bases agree with TRBD2. V lost 2 bases, J lost 1 base, and 7 bases stayed unmatched. There are 18 residues in the CDR3. Looked up from germline, CDR1 is SGDLS and CDR2 is YYNGEE. The DNA for the CDR3 is TGTGCCAGCAGCGTCGGACTAGCGGGAGGTCTCTTCCAAGAGACCCAGTACTTC. Translation gives CASSVGLAGGLFQETQYF.

This clonotype has only a few counts. The chain couples TRBV6-2 or TRBV6-3 to TRBJ2-7; 11 positions match TRBD1. The J segment lost 2 bases and the V segment lost 2 bases, leaving 8 bases of the junction unmatched. Looked up from germline, CDR1 is MNHEY and CDR2 is SVGEGT. This CDR3 spans 17 amino acids. CDR3 DNA: TGTGCCAGCAGTTACCCTTACGGGACAGGGGGGACCTACGAGCAGTACTTC. Translated: CASSYPYGTGGTYEQYF.

The rearrangement uses TRBV15 and TRBJ2-5, with TRBD1 identical over 10 bases. This CDR3 is built from 18 residues. Germline V gene sequence: CDR1 LNHNV, CDR2 YYDKDF (reference sequence). Unmatched junction bases numbered 17, after V lost 4 bases and J lost 6 bases. In nucleotides, the CDR3 is TGTGCCACCAGCACAGAGATTATTGGGACAGGGGTTATGAAGACCCAGTACTTC. Protein sequence: CATSTEIIGTGVMKTQYF.

This clonotype was counted only a few times. DNA for the CDR3: TGTGCCAGCATCCCTAGCGGTTTTAGCACAGATACGCAGTATTTT. Protein product: CASIPSGFSTDTQYF. The gene calls are TRBV7-9 and TRBJ2-3, with 7 bases fitting TRBD2. The CDR3 runs to 15 residues. Germline CDR1 and CDR2: SEHNR and FQNEAQ (reference sequence). The V gene end was trimmed by 7 bases and the J gene end by 0 bases; junction bases not matched to a gene: 7.

V gene TRBV6-5 combines with J gene TRBJ2-2, with TRBD2 as a possible D gene (5 bases). The CDR3 spans 15 residues. Germline-derived CDR1 and CDR2 are MNHEY and SVGAGI. Trimming stripped 2 bases from V and 5 bases from J, with 12 bases between. The CDR3 DNA is TGTGCCAGCAGTTACGCATTGACTACGACCGGGGAGCTGTTTTTT. This encodes CASSYALTTTGELFF.

This clonotype was recorded many times. The CDR3 protein is CASSSGTGVTEAFF. For the CDR3, the DNA is TGTGCCAGCAGTTCCGGGACAGGGGTCACTGAAGCTTTCTTT. This chain links TRBV5-5 with TRBJ1-1, with 10 bases identical to TRBD1. The length of the CDR3 is 14 residues. V trimming: 5 bases; J trimming: 4 bases; junction bases outside the gene matches: 5. Germline V gene data show CDR1 as SGHKS and CDR2 as YYEKEE (reference sequence).

The chain joins TRBV19 to TRBJ2-1; the D gene is possibly TRBD2 (6 bases). Germline assignment: CDR1 LNHDA and CDR2 SQIVND (reference sequence). This CDR3 has 16 amino acids. Trimming pared 1 base from V and 0 bases from J, leaving 10 bases between. CDR3 amino acids: CASSIGTGASYNEQFF. The CDR3 nucleotides read TGTGCCAGTAGTATAGGTACGGGAGCCTCCTACAATGAGCAGTTCTTC.

This clonotype has more than one count but fewer than ten. The J gene is TRBJ1-5, the V gene TRBV24-1, with D unclear. The CDR3 has 13 amino acids. Germline CDR1 reads KGHDR; CDR2 reads SFDVKD. The V and J ends lost 2 bases and 2 bases respectively, with 3 bases between them. The CDR3 DNA follows: TGTGCCACCAGTGATTCGGGCAATCAGCCCCAGCATTTT. Translation: CATSDSGNQPQHF.

This clonotype came up a few times. The chain links TRBV3-1 to TRBJ2-1; the match to TRBD1 covers 8 bases. CDR1 and CDR2 (germline): LGHDT, YNNKEL (reference sequence). The CDR3 consists of 12 residues. The J segment lost 9 bases and the V segment lost 5 bases, leaving 3 bases of the junction unmatched. This chain's CDR3 is CASSSQGVEQFF. The CDR3, as DNA: TGTGCCAGCAGCTCACAGGGGGTTGAGCAGTTCTTC.